The present TCR beta chain was sequenced within a study of blood T cell repertoires in COVID-19. From germline, CDR1 is LNHDA and CDR2 SQIVND (reference sequence). The CDR3 spans 16 residues. V was clipped by 1 base and J by 0 bases, with 12 bases between them. The table came from immunoSEQ multiplex PCR; TCRdb's copy has only in-frame clones and leaves some out. The sample has tens of thousands of clones, 75% to 90% seen once. V and J are TRBV19 and TRBJ1-1, with TRBD1 as a possible D gene (6 bases). The source is an older woman with active COVID-19. The sample was peripheral blood. The CDR3: CASSIGQGPMNTEAFF. The CDR3 region has the DNA TGTGCCAGTAGTATAGGGCAGGGGCCCATGAACACTGAAGCTTTCTTT.